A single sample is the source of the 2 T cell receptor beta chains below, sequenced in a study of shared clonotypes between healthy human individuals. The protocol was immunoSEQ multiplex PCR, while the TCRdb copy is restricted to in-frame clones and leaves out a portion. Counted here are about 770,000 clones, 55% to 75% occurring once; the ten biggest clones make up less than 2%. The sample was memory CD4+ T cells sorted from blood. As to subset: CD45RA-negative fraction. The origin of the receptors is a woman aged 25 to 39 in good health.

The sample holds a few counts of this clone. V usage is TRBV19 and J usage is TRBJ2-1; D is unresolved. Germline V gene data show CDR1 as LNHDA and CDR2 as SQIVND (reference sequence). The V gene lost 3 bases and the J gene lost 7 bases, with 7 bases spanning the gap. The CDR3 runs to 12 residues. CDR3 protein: CASSMQFNEQFF. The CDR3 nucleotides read TGTGCCAGTAGTATGCAGTTTAATGAGCAGTTCTTC.

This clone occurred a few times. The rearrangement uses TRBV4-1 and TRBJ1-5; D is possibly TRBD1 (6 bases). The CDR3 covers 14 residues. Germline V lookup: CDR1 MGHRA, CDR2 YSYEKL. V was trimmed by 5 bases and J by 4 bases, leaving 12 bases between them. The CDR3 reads CASSLGGGNQPQHF. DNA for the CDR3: TGCGCCAGCAGCTTAGGAGGGGGTAATCAGCCCCAGCATTTT.